Here is one T cell receptor (beta chain) with its context. Its target is not known. The PCR ran on 60 Vbeta and 13 Jbeta primers. Only in-frame clones appear in the TCRdb table, and some are missing; sequencing was by immunoSEQ multiplex PCR. The sample shows about 120,000 clones, around 82% of them seen only once. The record originates from a study of cytomegalovirus exposure and HLA in healthy donors. Looking at the study overall: There were 75 million to 95 million unique TCRs (from HLA-typed donors) in an early data release.

This CDR3 contains 13 residues. In germline, CDR1 is SGHRS, CDR2 YFSETQ. With 6 bases removed from V and 5 bases from J, the gap between germline ends came to 12 bases. Findings and caveats of the study: A classifier reportedly called cytomegalovirus status with high sensitivity and specificity. TCR beta sequences reportedly predicted most subjects' HLA-A and HLA-B alleles accurately.

This clonotype was obtained from a female donor in good health and CMV-seronegative. The sequenced material came from PBMCs. The V and J genes are TRBV5-1 and TRBJ2-4; no clear D gene. The CDR3 here is CASTNPQENIQYF. In DNA form, the CDR3 reads TGCGCCAGCACCAACCCCCAGGAAAACATTCAGTACTTC.